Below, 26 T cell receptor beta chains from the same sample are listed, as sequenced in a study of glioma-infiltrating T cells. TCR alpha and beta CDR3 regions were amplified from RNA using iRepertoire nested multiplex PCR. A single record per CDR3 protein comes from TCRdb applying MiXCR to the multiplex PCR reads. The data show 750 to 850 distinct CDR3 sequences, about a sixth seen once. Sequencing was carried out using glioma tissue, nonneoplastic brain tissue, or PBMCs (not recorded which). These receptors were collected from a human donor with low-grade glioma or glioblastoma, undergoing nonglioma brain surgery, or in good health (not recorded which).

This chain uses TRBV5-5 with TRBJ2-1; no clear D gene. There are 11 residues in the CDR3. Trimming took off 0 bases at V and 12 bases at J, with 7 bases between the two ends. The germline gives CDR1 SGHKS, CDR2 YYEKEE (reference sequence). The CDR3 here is CASSLDRLQFF. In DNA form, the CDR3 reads TGTGCCAGCAGCTTGGATCGTCTGCAGTTCTTC.

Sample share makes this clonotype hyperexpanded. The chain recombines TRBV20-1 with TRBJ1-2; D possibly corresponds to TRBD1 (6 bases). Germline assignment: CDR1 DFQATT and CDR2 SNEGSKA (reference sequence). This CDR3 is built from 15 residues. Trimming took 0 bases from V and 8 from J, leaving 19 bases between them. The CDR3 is CSARDGGRGSDGYTF. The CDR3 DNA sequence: TGCAGTGCTAGAGATGGGGGGCGGGGATCCGACGGCTACACCTTC.

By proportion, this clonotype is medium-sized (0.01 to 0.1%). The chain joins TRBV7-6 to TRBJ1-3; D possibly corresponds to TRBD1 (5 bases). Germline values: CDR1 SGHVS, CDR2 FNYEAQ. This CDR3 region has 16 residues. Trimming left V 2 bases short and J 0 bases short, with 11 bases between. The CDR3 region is CASSLRAGTSGNTIYF. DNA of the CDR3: TGTGCCAGCAGCTTACGGGCAGGGACCTCTGGAAACACCATATATTTT. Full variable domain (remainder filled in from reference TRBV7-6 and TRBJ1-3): GAGVSQSPRYKVTKRGQDVALRCDPISGHVSLYWYRQALGQGPEFLTYFNYEAQQDKSGLPNDRFSAERPEGSISTLTIQRTEQRDSAMYRCASSLRAGTSGNTIYFGEGSWLTVV.

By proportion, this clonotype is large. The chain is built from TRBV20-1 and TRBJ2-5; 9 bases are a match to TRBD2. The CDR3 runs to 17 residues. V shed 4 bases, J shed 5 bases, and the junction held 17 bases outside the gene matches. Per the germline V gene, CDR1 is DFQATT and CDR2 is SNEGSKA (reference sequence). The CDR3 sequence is CSATAQGTSIKKETQYF. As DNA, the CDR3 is TGCAGTGCTACCGCCCAGGGGACTAGCATAAAGAAGGAGACCCAGTACTTC.

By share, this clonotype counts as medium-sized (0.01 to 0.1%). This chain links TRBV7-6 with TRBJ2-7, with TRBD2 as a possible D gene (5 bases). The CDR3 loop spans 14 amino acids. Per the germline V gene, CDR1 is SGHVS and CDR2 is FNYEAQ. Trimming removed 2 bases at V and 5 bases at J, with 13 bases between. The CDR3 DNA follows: TGTGCCAGCAGCTTAAGATCTAGCCCCAACGAGCAGTACGTC. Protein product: CASSLRSSPNEQYV.

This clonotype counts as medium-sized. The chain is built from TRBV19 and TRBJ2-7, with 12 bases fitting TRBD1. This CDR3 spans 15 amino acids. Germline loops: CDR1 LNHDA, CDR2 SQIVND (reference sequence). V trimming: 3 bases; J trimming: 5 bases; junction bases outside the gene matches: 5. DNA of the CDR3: TGTGCCAGTAGTATCGGGACAGGGGGCAGAGACGAGCAGTACTTC. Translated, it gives CASSIGTGGRDEQYF.

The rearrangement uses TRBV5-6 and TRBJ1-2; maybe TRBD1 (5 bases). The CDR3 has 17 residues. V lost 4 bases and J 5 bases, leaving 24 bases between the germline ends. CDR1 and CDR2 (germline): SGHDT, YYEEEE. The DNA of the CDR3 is TGTGCCAGCAGCGGAAAGACAGAGACCGAGAGTACTTATGGCTACACCTTC. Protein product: CASSGKTETESTYGYTF.

The CDR3 reads CASSSYTGVKDEPQHF. As DNA, the CDR3 is TGTGCCAGCAGTTCCTATACAGGGGTAAAAGATGAGCCCCAGCATTTT. V and J are TRBV28 and TRBJ1-5, with 7 positions matching TRBD1. V gave up 4 bases and J gave up 8 bases; unmatched junction bases: 14. The V gene's germline CDR1 is MDHEN and CDR2 SYDVKM. CDR3 size: 16 residues.

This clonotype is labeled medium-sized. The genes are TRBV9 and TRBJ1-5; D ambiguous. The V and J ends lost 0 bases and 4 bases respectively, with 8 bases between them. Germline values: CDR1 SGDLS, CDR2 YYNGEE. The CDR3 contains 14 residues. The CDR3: CASSVDPGNQPQHF. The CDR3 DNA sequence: TGTGCCAGCAGCGTAGATCCCGGTAATCAGCCCCAGCATTTT.

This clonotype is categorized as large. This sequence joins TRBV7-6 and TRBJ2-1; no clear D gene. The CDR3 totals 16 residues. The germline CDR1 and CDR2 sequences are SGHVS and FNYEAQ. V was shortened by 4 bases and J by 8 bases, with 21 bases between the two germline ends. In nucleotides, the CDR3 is TGTGCCAGCAGCTCGGTCGCTGGTGTCCATAGGGATGAGCAGTTCTTC. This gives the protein CASSSVAGVHRDEQFF. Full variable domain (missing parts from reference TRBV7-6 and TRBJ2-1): GAGVSQSPRYKVTKRGQDVALRCDPISGHVSLYWYRQALGQGPEFLTYFNYEAQQDKSGLPNDRFSAERPEGSISTLTIQRTEQRDSAMYRCASSSVAGVHRDEQFFGPGTRLTVL.

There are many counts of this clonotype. For the CDR3, the DNA is TGTGCCAGCAGCATGCGACAGGGCCGGGGGTACACAGATACGCAGTATTTT. It codes for CASSMRQGRGYTDTQYF. The chain employs TRBV7-3 and TRBJ2-3; possibly TRBD1 for D (7 bases). The V gene's germline CDR1 is SGHTA and CDR2 FQGTGA. The CDR3 runs 17 residues. V was pared by 5 bases and J by 2 bases, with 20 bases between.

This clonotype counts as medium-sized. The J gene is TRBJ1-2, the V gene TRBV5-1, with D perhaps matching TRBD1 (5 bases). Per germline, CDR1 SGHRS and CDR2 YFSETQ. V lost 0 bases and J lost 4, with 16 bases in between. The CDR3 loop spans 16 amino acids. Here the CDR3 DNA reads TGCGCCAGCAGCTTGGTACCAGGGCCCGTGCCCTATGGCTACACCTTC. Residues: CASSLVPGPVPYGYTF.

This chain's CDR3 is CSARSGDVCGQYF. As DNA, the CDR3 is TGCAGTGCTAGATCTGGGGATGTCTGCGGGCAGTACTTC. V is TRBV20-1 and J is TRBJ2-7; D gene unclear. CDR1 is DFQATT and CDR2 is SNEGSKA in the germline V gene (reference sequence). The CDR3 length is 13 residues. V was trimmed by 2 bases and J by 9 bases, leaving 17 bases between them.

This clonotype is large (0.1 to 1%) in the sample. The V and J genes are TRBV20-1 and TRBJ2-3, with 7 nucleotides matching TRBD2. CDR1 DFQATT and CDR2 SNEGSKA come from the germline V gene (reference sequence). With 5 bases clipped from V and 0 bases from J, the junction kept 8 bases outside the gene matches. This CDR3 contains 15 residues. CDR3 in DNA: TGCAGTGCTGTCGGCACCGGGGGGAGCACAGATACGCAGTATTTT. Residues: CSAVGTGGSTDTQYF.

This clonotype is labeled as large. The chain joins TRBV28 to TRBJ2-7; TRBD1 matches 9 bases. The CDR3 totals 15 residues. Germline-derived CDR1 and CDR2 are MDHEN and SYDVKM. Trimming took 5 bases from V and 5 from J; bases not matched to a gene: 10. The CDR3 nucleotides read TGTGCCAGCAGTCAATCGGGACAGGGTAAGGACGAGCAGTACTTC. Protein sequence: CASSQSGQGKDEQYF.

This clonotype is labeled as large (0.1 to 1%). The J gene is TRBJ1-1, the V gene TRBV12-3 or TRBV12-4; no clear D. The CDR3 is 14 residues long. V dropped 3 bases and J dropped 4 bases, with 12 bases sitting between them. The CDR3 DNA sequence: TGTGCCAGCAGTTTCCGGGTCGCGGGCACTGAAGCTTTCTTT. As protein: CASSFRVAGTEAFF.

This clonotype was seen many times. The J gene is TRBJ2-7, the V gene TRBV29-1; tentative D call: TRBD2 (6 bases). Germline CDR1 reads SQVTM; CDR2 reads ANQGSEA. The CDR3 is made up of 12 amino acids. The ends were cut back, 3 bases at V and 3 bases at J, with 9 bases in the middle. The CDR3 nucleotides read TGCAGCGTTGAGCGGGAAAGCTACGAGCAGTACTTC. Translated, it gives CSVERESYEQYF.

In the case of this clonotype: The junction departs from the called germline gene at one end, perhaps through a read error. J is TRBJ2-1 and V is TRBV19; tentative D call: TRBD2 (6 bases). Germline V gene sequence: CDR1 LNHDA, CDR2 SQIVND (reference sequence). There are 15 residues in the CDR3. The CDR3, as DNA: TGTGCCAGTAGTACCGGGACTTCTAAACTCTACGAGCATTTCTTC. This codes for CASSTGTSKLYEHFF. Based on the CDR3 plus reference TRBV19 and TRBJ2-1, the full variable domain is DGGITQSPKYLFRKEGQNVTLSCEQNLNHDAMYWYRQDPGQGLRLIYYSQIVNDFQKGDIAEGYSVSREKKESFPLTVTSAQKNPTAFYLCASSTGTSKLYEHFFGPGTRLTVL.

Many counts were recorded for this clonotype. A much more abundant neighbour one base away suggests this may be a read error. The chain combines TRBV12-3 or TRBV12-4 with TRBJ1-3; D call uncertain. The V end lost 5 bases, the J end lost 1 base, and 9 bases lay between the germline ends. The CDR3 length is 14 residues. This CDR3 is CASSVEGSGNTIYF. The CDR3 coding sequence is TGTGCCAGCAGTGTCGAAGGTTCTGGAAACACCATATATTTT.

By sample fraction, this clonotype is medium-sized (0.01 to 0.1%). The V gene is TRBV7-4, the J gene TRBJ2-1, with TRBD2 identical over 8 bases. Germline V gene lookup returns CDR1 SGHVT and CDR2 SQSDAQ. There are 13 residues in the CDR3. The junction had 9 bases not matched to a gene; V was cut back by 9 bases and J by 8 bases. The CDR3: CASLAGSGDEQFF. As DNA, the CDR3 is TGTGCCAGTTTAGCGGGGAGTGGAGATGAGCAGTTCTTC.

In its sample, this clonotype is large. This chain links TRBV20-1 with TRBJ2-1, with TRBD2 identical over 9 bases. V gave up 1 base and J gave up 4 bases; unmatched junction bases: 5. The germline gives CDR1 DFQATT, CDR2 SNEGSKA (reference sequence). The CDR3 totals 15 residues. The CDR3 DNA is TGCAGTGCTAGAGGCTCTCTAGCGGGGTACAATGAGCAGTTCTTC. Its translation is CSARGSLAGYNEQFF.

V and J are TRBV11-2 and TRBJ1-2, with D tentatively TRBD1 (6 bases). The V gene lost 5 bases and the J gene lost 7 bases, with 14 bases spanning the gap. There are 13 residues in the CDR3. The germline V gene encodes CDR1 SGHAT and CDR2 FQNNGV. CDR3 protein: CASSLGRGPGYTF. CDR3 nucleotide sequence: TGTGCCAGCAGCCTGGGCAGGGGTCCTGGCTACACCTTC.

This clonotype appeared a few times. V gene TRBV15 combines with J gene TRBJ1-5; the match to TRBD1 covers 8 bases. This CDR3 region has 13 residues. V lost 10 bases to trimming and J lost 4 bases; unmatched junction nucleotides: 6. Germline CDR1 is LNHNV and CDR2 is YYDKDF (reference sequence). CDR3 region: CASRDRGNQPQHF. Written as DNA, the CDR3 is TGTGCCAGCAGAGACAGGGGAAATCAGCCCCAGCATTTT. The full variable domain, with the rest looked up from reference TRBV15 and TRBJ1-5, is DAMVIQNPRYQVTQFGKPVTLSCSQTLNHNVMYWYQQKSSQAPKLLFHYYDKDFNNEADTPDNFQSRRPNTSFCFLDIRSPGLGDTAMYLCASRDRGNQPQHFGDGTRLSIL.

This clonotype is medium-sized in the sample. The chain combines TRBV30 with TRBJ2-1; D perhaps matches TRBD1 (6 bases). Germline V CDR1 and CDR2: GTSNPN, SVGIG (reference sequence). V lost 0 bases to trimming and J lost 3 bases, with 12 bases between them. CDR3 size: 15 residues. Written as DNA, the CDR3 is TGTGCCTGGAGTGTAAAGCCAGGGGACTACAATGAGCAGTTCTTC. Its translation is CAWSVKPGDYNEQFF.

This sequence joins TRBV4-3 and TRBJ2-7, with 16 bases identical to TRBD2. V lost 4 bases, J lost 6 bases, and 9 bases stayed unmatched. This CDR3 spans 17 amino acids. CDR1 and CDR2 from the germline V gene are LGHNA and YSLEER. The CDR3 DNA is TGCGCCAGCAGCCCCCACGGGACTAGCGGGAGGGCCGGCGAGCAGTACGTC. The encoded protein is CASSPHGTSGRAGEQYV.

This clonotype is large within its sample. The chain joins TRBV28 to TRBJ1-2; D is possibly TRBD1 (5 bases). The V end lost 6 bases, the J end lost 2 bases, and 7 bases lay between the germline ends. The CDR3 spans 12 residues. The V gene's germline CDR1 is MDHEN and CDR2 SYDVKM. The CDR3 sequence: CASSEGNYGYTF. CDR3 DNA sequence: TGTGCCAGCAGCGAGGGGAACTATGGCTACACCTTC.